This TCR beta chain was sequenced for a study of blood T cell repertoires in COVID-19 (dated by TCRdb to 2018 to 2021). About the investigation overall: Samples covering the acute and convalescent phases of COVID-19 were provided by collaborators in the United States, Italy and Spain. Samples were obtained from the ongoing ImmuneRACE study (first 160 participants) and from 1,000 to 1,500 subjects provided by 6 global collaborators. Where available, HLA class I and class II types were taken from metadata supplied by the sample provider and were not determined by assay-based typing. The dataset comprised deeply sampled blood TCRbeta repertoires from subjects exposed to, actively infected with, or recovered from COVID-19. The prospective study material was composed of cDNA or gDNA derived from T cells, B-cell-depleted T cells, or PBMCs. The repertoires were released in a freely available public database intended as a resource for research on the immune response to SARS-CoV-2. Sample metadata almost always included a de-identified subject ID, COVID-19 status, age in years and sex. Broad study findings and their caveats: How much clinical and demographic metadata was included differed by source and by participant, and the metadata was provided uncurated.

One collaborating source in Seattle enrolled patients during active infection and followed them longitudinally through the course of disease. Collaborating institutions collected whole blood in K2EDTA tubes following their own protocols. For TCRbeta analysis, collaborators shipped samples as frozen whole blood, isolated PBMCs, or DNA extracted from either of those sample types. Concerning this clone itself: What this receptor recognizes is not known. The input lacks base qualities; no much larger clone sits a single base away.

CDR1 and CDR2, looked up from the germline V gene, are ENHRY and SYGVKD. V is cut by 5 bases and J by 0 bases, and the space between the germline ends is 10 bases. The CDR3 contains 14 residues, cysteine and phenylalanine counted. Just CDR3 DNA is preserved here, 42 bases in frame from base 1. TCRbeta CDR3 regions were amplified from genomic DNA using the immunoSEQ Assay, a bias-controlled multiplex PCR. As for the authors' bioinformatics: The number of nucleated cells in each sample was estimated from the amplification of reference gene primers within the assay. Sequence reads were collapsed and filtered to measure the absolute abundance of every unique TCRbeta CDR3 rearrangement. For each sample, productive Simpson clonality was calculated by taking the square root of Simpson's diversity index across productive rearrangements. What TCRdb holds here is the immuneACCESS table cut down to in-frame rearrangements. Part of the clones is not present; checked against another copy, under half of the missing clones reflect an unresolved V gene, and the others are unexplained. The D gene and trimming were derived from the DNA, and the V and J assignments and clone size from that table. Here the sample has over 150,000 clones; about 88% occur a single time. The ten largest clones take up 15% to 20% of the sample.

The TCR was taken from a man aged 45 to 65 with COVID-19, enrolled during active disease. The chain joins TRBV10-3 to TRBJ1-1; a tentative D call is TRBD1 (6 bases match). Source material: peripheral blood. The nucleotides read TGTGCCATCAGTAAAGGGGGACTGAACACTGAAGCTTTCTTT. Its translation is CAISKGGLNTEAFF.